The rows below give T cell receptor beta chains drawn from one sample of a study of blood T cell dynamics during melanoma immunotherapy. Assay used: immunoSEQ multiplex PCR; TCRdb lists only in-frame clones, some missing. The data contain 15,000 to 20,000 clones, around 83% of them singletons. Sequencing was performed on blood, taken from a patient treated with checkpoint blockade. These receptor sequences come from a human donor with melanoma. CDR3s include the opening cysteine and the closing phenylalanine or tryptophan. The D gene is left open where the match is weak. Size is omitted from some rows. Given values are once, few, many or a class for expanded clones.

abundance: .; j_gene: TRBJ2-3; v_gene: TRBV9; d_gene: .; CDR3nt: TGTGCCAGCAGCCCTCGCGGGGGTATCCAGGGGGCAGATACGCAGTATTTT; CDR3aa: CASSPRGGIQGADTQYF
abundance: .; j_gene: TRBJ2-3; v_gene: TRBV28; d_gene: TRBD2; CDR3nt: TGTGCCAGCAGTTTAACTATAGCGGGAGGGCTCACAGATACGCAGTATTTT; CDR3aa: CASSLTIAGGLTDTQYF
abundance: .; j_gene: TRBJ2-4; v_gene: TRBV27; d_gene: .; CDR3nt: TGTGCCAGCAGTTTGGAGGGGGCGGCCAAAAACATTCAGTACTTC; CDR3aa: CASSLEGAAKNIQYF
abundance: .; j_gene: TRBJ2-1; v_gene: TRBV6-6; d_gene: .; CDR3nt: TGTGCCAGCAGCCATCTTTACAATGAGCAGTTCTTC; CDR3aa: CASSHLYNEQFF
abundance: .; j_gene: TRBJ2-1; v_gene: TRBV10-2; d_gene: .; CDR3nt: TGCGCCAGCAGTGGGGTGAGCAATGAGCAGTTCTTC; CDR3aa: CASSGVSNEQFF
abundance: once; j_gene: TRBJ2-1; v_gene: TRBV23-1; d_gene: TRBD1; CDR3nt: TGCGCCAGCACCCCACCCCCCCGGGACAGGGTTAGGGGACAGTTCTTC; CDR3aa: CASTPPPRDRVRGQFF
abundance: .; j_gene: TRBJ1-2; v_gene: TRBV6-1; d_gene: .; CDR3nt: TGTGCCAGCAGTGAAAGGGGGGCTCACTATGGCTACACCTTC; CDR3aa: CASSERGAHYGYTF
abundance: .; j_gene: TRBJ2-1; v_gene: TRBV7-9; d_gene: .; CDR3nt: TGTGCCAGCAGCTTAAGGGGCAATGAGCAGTTCTTC; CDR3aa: CASSLRGNEQFF
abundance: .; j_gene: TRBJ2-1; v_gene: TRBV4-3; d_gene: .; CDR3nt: TGCGCCAGCAGCCAAGACAGGGGCGGTTACAATGAGCAGTTCTTC; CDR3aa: CASSQDRGGYNEQFF
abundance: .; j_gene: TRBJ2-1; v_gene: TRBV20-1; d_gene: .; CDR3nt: TGCAGTGCTAGTTCCCACAATGAGCAGTTCTTC; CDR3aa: CSASSHNEQFF
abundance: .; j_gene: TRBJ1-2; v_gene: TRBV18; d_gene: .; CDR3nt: TGTGCCAGCTCACCTCGGGGGCGAGTCGGCTACACCTTC; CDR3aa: CASSPRGRVGYTF
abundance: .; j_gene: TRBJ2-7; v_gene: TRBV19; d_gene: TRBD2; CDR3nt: TGTGCCAGTAGTAGCGGGAGGGCCGGCGAGCAGTACTTC; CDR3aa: CASSSGRAGEQYF
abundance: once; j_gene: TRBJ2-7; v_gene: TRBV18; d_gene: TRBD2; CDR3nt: TGTGCCAGCTCACCAGGAGCGGGGTACGAGCAGTACTTC; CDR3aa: CASSPGAGYEQYF
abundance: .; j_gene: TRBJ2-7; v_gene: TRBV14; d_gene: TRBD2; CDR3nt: TGTGCCAGCAGCCGTAGCGGGATAAGGGGCGAGCAGTACTTC; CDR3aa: CASSRSGIRGEQYF